The 30 T cell receptor beta chains listed next were all sequenced from one sample in a study of cytomegalovirus exposure and HLA in healthy donors. A multiplex PCR was run with 60 Vbeta primers and 13 Jbeta primers. TCRdb keeps only in-frame clones here, not all; method: immunoSEQ multiplex PCR. The sample records around 130,000 clones, more than 60% being singletons. Sequencing was performed on PBMCs. The origin of the receptors is a man aged 18 to 30 in good health and CMV-seronegative.

V gene TRBV19 combines with J gene TRBJ2-4; 7 positions match TRBD2. The CDR3 is 18 residues long. The ends lost 1 base at V and 0 bases at J; junction bases unmatched: 9. Looked up from germline, CDR1 is LNHDA and CDR2 is SQIVND (reference sequence). CDR3 loop: CASSIGASGNVAKNIQYF. The DNA of the CDR3 is TGTGCCAGTAGTATAGGGGCTAGCGGAAATGTAGCCAAAAACATTCAGTACTTC.

This clone occurred a few times. The CDR3 bases are TGTGCCAGCAGTGCTCGGGAGGGCCAAAAAGAGCAGTTCTTC. This encodes CASSAREGQKEQFF. The chain combines TRBV6-4 with TRBJ2-1; 8 nucleotides line up with TRBD2. The CDR3 contains 14 residues. CDR1 is MRHNA and CDR2 is SNTAGT in the germline V gene. Trimming removed 4 bases from V and 10 bases from J; junction bases left unmatched: 9.

As regards this clone: The sample holds other DNA sequences that translate to the same CDR3. The chain employs TRBV27 and TRBJ2-5, with D perhaps TRBD2 (5 bases). This CDR3 is built from 14 residues. Germline CDR1 MNHEY, CDR2 SMNVEV (reference sequence). The V gene lost 2 bases and the J gene lost 1 base, with 8 bases spanning the gap. The CDR3 loop is CASSLAGLQETQYF. The CDR3 region has the DNA TGTGCCAGCAGTTTAGCAGGACTCCAAGAGACCCAGTACTTC.

The chain is built from TRBV28 and TRBJ1-5; weak D call: TRBD1 (5 bases). Trimming removed 6 bases from V and 6 bases from J, with 9 bases in between. This CDR3 comprises 12 residues. Looked up from germline, CDR1 is MDHEN and CDR2 is SYDVKM. CDR3 DNA: TGTGCCAGCAGCCCCAGGGTTCAGCCCCAGCATTTT. This sequence encodes CASSPRVQPQHF.

The chain joins TRBV19 to TRBJ2-1; 9 bases are a match to TRBD1. Germline V gene sequence: CDR1 LNHDA, CDR2 SQIVND (reference sequence). V shed 4 bases, J shed 3 bases, and the junction held 1 base outside the gene matches. CDR3 length equals 14 residues. The CDR3 nucleotides are TGTGCCAGTAGTAAGGACAGGGGCTACAATGAGCAGTTCTTC. Translation gives CASSKDRGYNEQFF. Full variable domain (outside the CDR3, taken from reference TRBV19 and TRBJ2-1): DGGITQSPKYLFRKEGQNVTLSCEQNLNHDAMYWYRQDPGQGLRLIYYSQIVNDFQKGDIAEGYSVSREKKESFPLTVTSAQKNPTAFYLCASSKDRGYNEQFFGPGTRLTVL.

This clone was seen a handful of times. The chain joins TRBV5-6 to TRBJ2-5, with TRBD2 matching 11 bases. Looked up from germline, CDR1 is SGHDT and CDR2 is YYEEEE. The length of the CDR3 is 18 residues. V was pared by 0 bases and J by 1 base, with 8 bases of the junction left unmatched. CDR3 protein: CASSLAFKGLAAQETQYF. CDR3 DNA sequence: TGTGCCAGCAGCTTGGCCTTTAAGGGACTAGCGGCCCAAGAGACCCAGTACTTC.

This chain uses TRBV6-5 with TRBJ1-2; tentative D call: TRBD1 (5 bases). The CDR3 runs to 13 residues. V was pared by 5 bases and J by 8 bases, with 15 bases between. Germline V gene data show CDR1 as MNHEY and CDR2 as SVGAGI. CDR3 DNA sequence: TGTGCCAGCAGTGGGCAGGGAATGATCGGCTACACCTTC. It is translated as CASSGQGMIGYTF.

This clone occurred a few times. CDR3 in amino acids: CASSKTGQRPSDGNTIYF. In nucleotides, the CDR3 is TGTGCCAGTAGTAAAACGGGACAGCGCCCAAGTGACGGAAACACCATATATTTT. The chain joins TRBV19 to TRBJ1-3, with 7 bases fitting TRBD1. Germline V lookup: CDR1 LNHDA, CDR2 SQIVND (reference sequence). Unmatched junction bases numbered 16, after V lost 4 bases and J lost 4 bases. This CDR3 is 18 amino acids long.

This clone was counted between two and nine times. The chain carries TRBV19 and TRBJ2-2, with a possible D match to TRBD1 (6 bases). Germline V gene sequence: CDR1 LNHDA, CDR2 SQIVND (reference sequence). The CDR3 is 12 amino acids. The V end was cut by 8 bases, the J end by 4 bases, with 8 bases between. The DNA of the CDR3 is TGTGCCAGTGAACAGGGCACCGGGGAGCTGTTTTTT. Translation: CASEQGTGELFF. The full variable domain, with the rest looked up from reference TRBV19 and TRBJ2-2, is DGGITQSPKYLFRKEGQNVTLSCEQNLNHDAMYWYRQDPGQGLRLIYYSQIVNDFQKGDIAEGYSVSREKKESFPLTVTSAQKNPTAFYLCASEQGTGELFFGEGSRLTVL.

The chain links TRBV29-1 to TRBJ2-1; D is ambiguous. The germline CDR1 and CDR2 sequences are SQVTM and ANQGSEA. V lost 0 bases and J lost 12, with 9 bases in between. The CDR3 spans 11 residues. The CDR3 DNA sequence: TGCAGCGTTGAAGATAAGAGAGGGCAGTTCTTC. This sequence encodes CSVEDKRGQFF.

CDR3 in DNA: TGTGCCAGCAGTGAAGCAGGGAGCGGGAGGGTCACAGATACGCAGTATTTT. It encodes CASSEAGSGRVTDTQYF. The V call is TRBV6-1, the J call TRBJ2-3; TRBD2 agrees at 10 bases. This CDR3 region has 17 residues. Germline CDR1 MNHNS, CDR2 SASEGT. Trimming removed 0 bases from V and 2 bases from J; junction bases left unmatched: 5.

This clone came up once. This chain links TRBV30 with TRBJ2-1; TRBD2 matches at 7 bases. The CDR3 has 14 amino acids. In germline, CDR1 is GTSNPN, CDR2 SVGIG (reference sequence). After removal of 1 base from V and 8 bases from J, the junction contained 8 bases not matched to a gene. CDR3 residues: CAWSGGGSHHEQFF. The CDR3 DNA follows: TGTGCCTGGAGTGGCGGCGGGAGTCACCATGAGCAGTTCTTC.

The gene calls are TRBV19 and TRBJ2-1; 9 bases fit TRBD1. The germline gives CDR1 LNHDA, CDR2 SQIVND (reference sequence). Germline trimming cut 5 bases from V and 5 bases from J; bases unmatched to any gene: 4. The CDR3 extends over 14 amino acids. The CDR3 DNA sequence: TGTGCCAGTAGTTGGGACAGGGTGAACAATGAGCAGTTCTTC. The encoded protein is CASSWDRVNNEQFF.

The chain employs TRBV7-7 and TRBJ2-3; 8 bases are shared with TRBD2. After removal of 1 base from V and 4 bases from J, the junction contained 4 bases not matched to a gene. Germline V lookup: CDR1 SSHAT, CDR2 FNYEAQ (reference sequence). The CDR3 sequence is 15 residues long. The CDR3 reads CASSLGPGGADTQYF. The CDR3 nucleotides are TGTGCCAGCAGCTTAGGTCCGGGGGGGGCAGATACGCAGTATTTT.

The chain uses TRBV28 and TRBJ2-7, with D unresolved. CDR3 length equals 15 residues. Germline V gene lookup returns CDR1 MDHEN and CDR2 SYDVKM. The germline V and J ends were trimmed by 6 bases and 0 bases, with 15 bases remaining between them. The CDR3 is CASSSTTIFSYEQYF. DNA for the CDR3: TGTGCCAGCAGCTCTACGACAATTTTCTCCTACGAGCAGTACTTC.

This chain links TRBV11-2 with TRBJ2-7, with D maybe TRBD2 (6 bases). Trimming cost V 0 bases and J 4 bases, with 13 bases left between them. This CDR3 contains 15 residues. CDR1 and CDR2 (germline): SGHAT, FQNNGV. CDR3: CASSLELARLYEQYF. The CDR3 nucleotides read TGTGCCAGCAGCTTAGAGCTAGCGCGGCTGTACGAGCAGTACTTC.

J is TRBJ1-4 and V is TRBV28; no clear D gene. Germline lookup yields CDR1 MDHEN and CDR2 SYDVKM. V lost 2 bases and J 8 bases, leaving 30 bases between the germline ends. This CDR3 is 20 amino acids long. CDR3 protein: CASSLVRGGGPPILREKLFF. The CDR3 nucleotides read TGTGCCAGCAGTTTAGTCCGCGGCGGAGGCCCTCCAATTCTTAGAGAAAAACTGTTTTTT.

This clone was observed a few times. The chain employs TRBV27 and TRBJ1-4; no firm D call. V lost 5 bases and J 5 bases, leaving 6 bases between the germline ends. The CDR3 covers 12 residues. Per germline, CDR1 MNHEY and CDR2 SMNVEV (reference sequence). DNA of the CDR3: TGTGCCAGCAGTCGAGTGAATGAAAAACTGTTTTTT. It is translated as CASSRVNEKLFF.

This clone was detected a few times. CDR3 in DNA: TGTGCCAGCAGTTTTCTAGGGGGTATCACTGAAGCTTTCTTT. Protein: CASSFLGGITEAFF. The V and J genes are TRBV27 and TRBJ1-1; D might be TRBD1 (6 bases). There are 14 residues in the CDR3. Germline V gene data show CDR1 as MNHEY and CDR2 as SMNVEV (reference sequence). The V and J ends lost 3 bases and 4 bases respectively, with 12 bases between them.

This clone was seen a single time. Germline and junction disagree at one end, which may indicate a read error. The rearrangement uses TRBV28 and TRBJ2-7, with a weak D call TRBD2 (6 bases). The CDR3 has 12 amino acids. The V gene's germline CDR1 is MDHEN and CDR2 SYDVKM. The CDR3 bases are TGTGCCAGCAGGGGGGGAAGTAGTAAACTCTTCTTC. This gives the protein CASRGGSSKLFF.

The chain is built from TRBV21-1 and TRBJ1-1. TRBV21-1 is a documented pseudogene. The CDR3 has 20 amino acids. The CDR3 spells CASSKGGGDPRGGPNTEAFF. The CDR3 DNA sequence: TGTGCCAGCAGCAAAGGGGGGGGAGACCCCAGAGGAGGGCCGAACACTGAAGCTTTCTTT.

The rearrangement joins TRBV28 to TRBJ2-7; D is possibly TRBD1 (5 bases). The CDR3 is made up of 12 amino acids. V was trimmed by 7 bases and J by 4 bases, leaving 11 bases between them. Germline V gene sequence: CDR1 MDHEN, CDR2 SYDVKM. The CDR3 loop is CASTPTAYEQYF. The CDR3 DNA sequence: TGTGCCAGCACCCCGACAGCATACGAGCAGTACTTC. The full variable domain, in which reference TRBV28 and TRBJ2-7 provide the parts outside the CDR3, is DVKVTQSSRYLVKRTGEKVFLECVQDMDHENMFWYRQDPGLGLRLIYFSYDVKMKEKGDIPEGYSVSREKKERFSLILESASTNQTSMYLCASTPTAYEQYFGPGTRLTVT.

V is TRBV10-3 and J is TRBJ2-7; D not certain. Trimming removed 2 bases at V and 0 bases at J, with 17 bases between. This CDR3 comprises 17 residues. CDR1 ENHRY and CDR2 SYGVKD come from the germline V gene. The CDR3 here is CAISEGPGIPSSYEQYF. The CDR3 DNA reads TGTGCCATCAGTGAGGGTCCTGGCATTCCCAGCTCCTACGAGCAGTACTTC.

The chain couples TRBV2 to TRBJ1-2; 9 bases are shared with TRBD1. This CDR3 spans 14 amino acids. The V segment lost 7 bases and the J segment 6 bases; nucleotides outside the gene matches: 9. Germline assignment: CDR1 SNHLY and CDR2 FYNNEI. CDR3 sequence: CASIRDREVHGYTF. The DNA of the CDR3 is TGTGCCAGCATTCGGGACAGGGAGGTTCATGGCTACACCTTC.

The V call is TRBV10-3, the J call TRBJ2-1; perhaps TRBD1 as D (5 bases). The V gene lost 4 bases and the J gene lost 11 bases, with 9 bases spanning the gap. From germline, CDR1 is ENHRY and CDR2 SYGVKD. The CDR3 is 11 residues long. The CDR3 sequence is CAISAQGQQFF. The CDR3 coding sequence is TGTGCCATCAGTGCGCAGGGCCAGCAGTTCTTC.

V and J are TRBV7-3 and TRBJ2-2; 8 bases line up with TRBD2. J lost 5 bases, V lost 0 bases, and 8 bases had no gene match. The length of the CDR3 is 17 residues. The germline gives CDR1 SGHTA, CDR2 FQGTGA. The CDR3, as DNA: TGTGCCAGCAGCTTAACGCCGGGAGGGGTATTAACCGGGGAGCTGTTTTTT. Amino acids: CASSLTPGGVLTGELFF.

The chain uses TRBV7-3 and TRBJ1-1; 10 nucleotides align to TRBD1. The CDR3 totals 19 residues. Germline V CDR1 and CDR2: SGHTA, FQGTGA. After removal of 2 bases from V and 5 bases from J, the junction contained 17 bases not matched to a gene. This CDR3 is CASSLARKTLTGGITEAFF. The DNA of the CDR3 is TGTGCCAGCAGCTTAGCCCGAAAAACCCTGACAGGGGGCATTACTGAAGCTTTCTTT.

The gene calls are TRBV7-8 and TRBJ1-4, with D perhaps matching TRBD1 (6 bases). V lost 5 bases, J lost 5 bases, and 18 bases lay in between. The CDR3 runs 16 residues. Germline values: CDR1 SGHVS, CDR2 FQNEAQ. Here the CDR3 DNA reads TGTGCCAGCAGCCGTTATACGATTAGGGGGAATGAAAAACTGTTTTTT. Amino acids: CASSRYTIRGNEKLFF.

The rearrangement uses TRBV19 and TRBJ2-7; D not resolved. Germline CDR1 and CDR2: LNHDA and SQIVND (reference sequence). This CDR3 is built from 8 residues. Trimming stripped 11 bases from V and 7 bases from J, with 6 bases between. DNA for the CDR3: TGTGCCTTACTAGAGCAGTACTTC. It specifies CALLEQYF. Full variable domain (missing parts from reference TRBV19 and TRBJ2-7): DGGITQSPKYLFRKEGQNVTLSCEQNLNHDAMYWYRQDPGQGLRLIYYSQIVNDFQKGDIAEGYSVSREKKESFPLTVTSAQKNPTAFYLCALLEQYFGPGTRLTVT.

The J gene is TRBJ1-2, the V gene TRBV27; possibly TRBD1 for D (5 bases). From germline, CDR1 is MNHEY and CDR2 SMNVEV (reference sequence). The CDR3 runs to 15 residues. The V end was cut by 5 bases, the J end by 4 bases, with 17 bases between. The CDR3 DNA sequence: TGTGCCAGCAGTGTGGGACTCCCGGTGATCTATGGCTACACCTTC. Protein: CASSVGLPVIYGYTF.